The 11 T cell receptor beta chains below all came from one sample that was sequenced in a study of OX40 agonist ivuxolimab in advanced cancers. Generated by immunoSEQ multiplex PCR, the TCRdb table keeps only in-frame clones and is missing some. The repertoire consists of about 59,000 clones, with 84% occurring once and the leading ten covering 27%. Material: CD4+ or CD8+ T cells sorted from blood, obtained in a trial of the OX40 agonist ivuxolimab. These receptors originate from an adult with an advanced solid tumor such as melanoma, head and neck, liver or kidney cancer.

The rearrangement joins TRBV2 to TRBJ2-2; 8 nucleotides match TRBD2. The length of the CDR3 is 15 residues. V trimming: 6 bases; J trimming: 4 bases; junction bases outside the gene matches: 7. The germline V gene encodes CDR1 SNHLY and CDR2 FYNNEI. DNA of the CDR3: TGTGCCAGCAGCCTTAGCGGGGTTACCACCGGGGAGCTGTTTTTT. This codes for CASSLSGVTTGELFF.

The chain has TRBV2 and TRBJ2-4; 10 bases match TRBD1. The CDR3 runs 12 residues. V was clipped by 8 bases and J by 10 bases; unmatched bases: 5. From germline, CDR1 is SNHLY and CDR2 FYNNEI. CDR3 DNA sequence: TGTGCCAGCGTGGGACAGGGGACGATTCAGTACTTC. Its translation: CASVGQGTIQYF.

This clone was seen only once. The chain uses TRBV7-9 and TRBJ2-5, with unresolved D. In germline, CDR1 is SEHNR, CDR2 FQNEAQ (reference sequence). The CDR3 is 15 residues long. Trimming took 5 bases from V and 2 from J, leaving 15 bases between them. The CDR3 DNA sequence: TGTGCCAGCAGCCCCAGTCGGATCGGTCAAGAGACCCAGTACTTC. This codes for CASSPSRIGQETQYF.

The CDR3 DNA follows: TGCGCCAGCAGCTCGGCGGACAGCGTGAACACTGAAGCTTTCTTT. Amino acids: CASSSADSVNTEAFF. J is TRBJ1-1 and V is TRBV5-1; TRBD1 is a possible D gene (6 bases). Looked up from germline, CDR1 is SGHRS and CDR2 is YFSETQ. The V and J ends lost 3 bases and 0 bases respectively, with 12 bases between them. The length of the CDR3 is 15 residues.

The V call is TRBV19, the J call TRBJ1-1; D not resolved. V gave up 6 bases and J gave up 3 bases, with 11 bases separating them. Germline assignment: CDR1 LNHDA and CDR2 SQIVND (reference sequence). CDR3 size: 13 residues. CDR3 nucleotide sequence: TGTGCCAGTAGATGGGAGGACCACACTGAAGCTTTCTTT. Residues: CASRWEDHTEAFF.

This clone appeared a few times. The rearrangement joins TRBV10-3 to TRBJ2-5; 10 nucleotides match TRBD1. With V trimmed by 2 bases and J by 5 bases, 2 bases remained unmatched. Germline V gene lookup returns CDR1 ENHRY and CDR2 SYGVKD. This CDR3 has 14 residues. The CDR3 coding sequence is TGTGCCATCAGTGAGATGGACAGGGGGGAGACCCAGTACTTC. It codes for CAISEMDRGETQYF.

This rearrangement joins TRBV2 to TRBJ1-2; D is ambiguous. This CDR3 contains 14 residues. The V and J ends lost 0 bases and 8 bases respectively, with 13 bases between them. CDR1 and CDR2 (germline): SNHLY, FYNNEI. CDR3 sequence (DNA): TGTGCCAGCAGTGAAGCGTCCGCGTGGAGGGGCTACACCTTC. Translation gives CASSEASAWRGYTF. The full variable domain, its missing parts supplied by reference TRBV2 and TRBJ1-2, is EPEVTQTPSHQVTQMGQEVILRCVPISNHLYFYWYRQILGQKVEFLVSFYNNEISEKSEIFDDQFSVERPDGSNFTLKIRSTKLEDSAMYFCASSEASAWRGYTFGSGTRLTVV.

This chain joins TRBV6-6 and TRBJ2-2; 8 bases are shared with TRBD2. Per germline, CDR1 MNHNY and CDR2 SVGAGI (reference sequence). The CDR3 is 15 residues long. J lost 6 bases, V lost 2 bases, and 5 bases had no gene match. This CDR3 is CASSYTSGRPGELFF. CDR3 DNA: TGTGCCAGCAGTTACACCAGCGGGAGACCCGGGGAGCTGTTTTTT.

The J gene is TRBJ2-6, the V gene TRBV18; D ambiguous. Trimming took off 6 bases at V and 0 bases at J, with 9 bases between the two ends. CDR1 KGHSH and CDR2 LQKENI come from the germline V gene. The CDR3 totals 15 residues. This CDR3 reads CASSFGSSGANVLTF. In DNA, the CDR3 is TGTGCCAGCTCTTTCGGCAGCTCTGGGGCCAACGTCCTGACTTTC.

This chain links TRBV19 with TRBJ1-2; D call uncertain. From germline, CDR1 is LNHDA and CDR2 SQIVND (reference sequence). V lost 4 bases and J 7 bases, leaving 10 bases between the germline ends. The CDR3 runs to 12 residues. CDR3 residues: CASSSTLGGYTF. The CDR3 DNA is TGTGCCAGTAGTAGTACGTTGGGTGGCTACACCTTC.

This clone was picked up a small number of times. The chain recombines TRBV18 with TRBJ1-5; no reliable D call. CDR3 length equals 15 residues. Per germline, CDR1 KGHSH and CDR2 LQKENI. V was cut by 5 bases and J by 2 bases, with 13 bases left in between. The CDR3 sequence: CASSSQSSRNQPQHF. CDR3 nucleotide sequence: TGTGCCAGCTCATCTCAGTCCTCTCGCAATCAGCCCCAGCATTTT.